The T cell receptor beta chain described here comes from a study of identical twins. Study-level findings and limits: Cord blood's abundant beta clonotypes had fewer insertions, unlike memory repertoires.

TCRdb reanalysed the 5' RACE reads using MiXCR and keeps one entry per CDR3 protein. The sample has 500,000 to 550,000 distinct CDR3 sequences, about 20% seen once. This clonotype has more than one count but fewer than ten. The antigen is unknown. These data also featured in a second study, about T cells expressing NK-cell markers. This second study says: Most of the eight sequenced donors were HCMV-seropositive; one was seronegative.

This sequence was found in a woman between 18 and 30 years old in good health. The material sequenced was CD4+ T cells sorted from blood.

DNA for the CDR3: TGTGCCACCAGTCGACAGAACTATGGCTACACCTTC. This codes for CATSRQNYGYTF. V gene TRBV19 combines with J gene TRBJ1-2; weak D call: TRBD1 (5 bases). The CDR3 extends over 12 amino acids. Per germline, CDR1 LNHDA and CDR2 SQIVND (reference sequence). Trimming took 10 bases from V and 2 from J, leaving 11 bases between them.